These 9 T cell receptor beta chains were all obtained from the same sample, sequenced in a study of CD8 T cells in Susac syndrome. RNA, at roughly 0.45 to 1 ug, was reverse transcribed with random hexamers. TCRdb re-derived calls from the immunoSEQ multiplex PCR reads in MiXCR, one entry per CDR3 protein. Of under 250,000 distinct CDR3 sequences in the sample, 85% to 95% were seen once. Material for sequencing was CD4+ T cells from PBMCs. These receptors came from a human donor with multiple sclerosis.

Here the CDR3 reads CASWGSGGAEGVSYNEQFF. The CDR3 DNA is TGCGCCAGCTGGGGGAGCGGGGGGGCCGAGGGGGTCTCCTACAATGAGCAGTTCTTC. This rearrangement joins TRBV5-1 to TRBJ2-1, with 10 bases identical to TRBD2. In germline, CDR1 is SGHRS, CDR2 YFSETQ. With V trimmed by 7 bases and J by 0 bases, 16 bases remained unmatched. CDR3 length: 19 residues.

This chain connects TRBV28 to TRBJ2-7, with D perhaps matching TRBD1 (5 bases). The CDR3 is 16 residues long. V lost 4 bases and J 2 bases, leaving 18 bases between the germline ends. The V gene's germline CDR1 is MDHEN and CDR2 SYDVKM. CDR3 region: CASSSPHTGETYEQYF. The CDR3 DNA reads as TGTGCCAGCAGTTCCCCTCATACAGGAGAGACCTACGAGCAGTACTTC.

The chain has TRBV27 and TRBJ1-2; D gene ambiguous. V lost 4 bases, J lost 8 bases, and 14 bases lay in between. Germline V lookup: CDR1 MNHEY, CDR2 SMNVEV (reference sequence). This CDR3 contains 13 residues. The CDR3 here is CASSSQMGLGYTF. The CDR3 DNA reads as TGTGCCAGCAGTTCTCAGATGGGCCTGGGCTACACCTTC.

The chain is built from TRBV14 and TRBJ2-2; no reliable D call. Germline CDR1 is SGHDN and CDR2 is FVKESK. V was trimmed by 1 base and J by 6 bases, leaving 6 bases between them. The CDR3 has 13 amino acids. CDR3 loop: CASSQAKAGELFF. The CDR3 nucleotides are TGTGCCAGCAGCCAAGCTAAGGCCGGGGAGCTGTTTTTT.

This chain uses TRBV7-9 with TRBJ2-7; 9 bases agree with TRBD2. The V gene's germline CDR1 is SEHNR and CDR2 FQNEAQ (reference sequence). The V gene end was trimmed by 5 bases and the J gene end by 2 bases; junction bases not matched to a gene: 7. The CDR3 length is 15 residues. CDR3 protein: CASSPGTSQPYEQYV. CDR3 in DNA: TGTGCCAGCAGCCCTGGGACTAGCCAGCCCTACGAGCAGTACGTC.

The rearrangement links TRBV7-9 to TRBJ1-1; TRBD1 agrees at 10 bases. Trimming removed 3 bases from V and 6 bases from J; junction bases left unmatched: 4. Germline lookup yields CDR1 SEHNR and CDR2 FQNEAQ (reference sequence). The CDR3 covers 14 residues. In DNA, the CDR3 is TGTGCCAGCAGCTTCGGACAGGGGGTGTCTGAAGCTTTCTTT. It codes for CASSFGQGVSEAFF. Filled out from reference TRBV7-9 and TRBJ1-1, the complete variable domain reads DTGVSQNPRHKITKRGQNVTFRCDPISEHNRLYWYRQTLGQGPEFLTYFQNEAQLEKSRLLSDRFSAERPKGSFSTLEIQRTEQGDSAMYLCASSFGQGVSEAFFGQGTRLTVV.

The V gene is TRBV7-9, the J gene TRBJ2-3, with TRBD2 identical over 7 bases. In germline, CDR1 is SEHNR, CDR2 FQNEAQ (reference sequence). Trimming at V came to 5 bases and at J to 0 bases, leaving 5 bases not matched to a gene. The length of the CDR3 is 15 residues. The CDR3: CASSRGDASTDTQYF. The DNA of the CDR3 is TGTGCCAGCAGCCGGGGGGATGCTAGCACAGATACGCAGTATTTT. The complete variable domain, with remaining parts taken from reference TRBV7-9 and TRBJ2-3, reads DTGVSQNPRHKITKRGQNVTFRCDPISEHNRLYWYRQTLGQGPEFLTYFQNEAQLEKSRLLSDRFSAERPKGSFSTLEIQRTEQGDSAMYLCASSRGDASTDTQYFGPGTRLTVL.

This sequence joins TRBV12-3 or TRBV12-4 and TRBJ2-7, with D possibly being TRBD1 (5 bases). The CDR3 runs 16 residues. Trimming took 3 bases from V and 1 from J, leaving 16 bases between them. This CDR3 is CASSFYADTKSYEQYF. In DNA form, the CDR3 reads TGTGCCAGCAGTTTTTACGCGGACACAAAATCCTACGAGCAGTACTTC.

The chain recombines TRBV12-3 or TRBV12-4 with TRBJ1-5, with D perhaps matching TRBD1 (6 bases). CDR3 size: 15 residues. The V end lost 5 bases, the J end lost 4 bases, and 15 bases lay between the germline ends. CDR3 in amino acids: CASSPRQGSNQPQHF. The DNA of the CDR3 is TGTGCCAGCAGTCCCCGCCAGGGGTCGAATCAGCCCCAGCATTTT.